This is a list of T cell receptor beta chains from one sample in a study of cytotoxic CD8 clonotypes in ibrutinib-treated CLL. Using immunoSEQ multiplex PCR, the repertoire was profiled, and TCRdb retains in-frame clones only, with some absent. The table shows about 140,000 clones, with 80% occurring only once. The sequences come from PBMCs, collected after 36 months of ibrutinib treatment. These receptor sequences come from a human donor with chronic lymphocytic leukemia. CDR3s include the opening cysteine and the closing phenylalanine or tryptophan. A D gene is named only where the DNA matches it firmly. Clone sizes are given selectively: once, few, many, or a class where the clone is expanded.

v_call	d_call	clone_size	j_call	cdr3_aa	cdr3_nt
TRBV9	-	-	TRBJ1-1	CASSPRGDRHTEAFF	TGTGCCAGCAGCCCAAGGGGGGACCGGCACACTGAAGCTTTCTTT
TRBV29-1	-	-	TRBJ1-1	CSGSEGGEAFF	TGCAGCGGCAGCGAGGGTGGTGAAGCTTTCTTT
TRBV12-5	TRBD1	-	TRBJ1-2	CASGLVKGGAGHGYTF	TGTGCTAGTGGTTTGGTTAAAGGGGGCGCCGGTCATGGCTACACCTTC
TRBV7-8	-	-	TRBJ1-5	CASSLAGRQPQHF	TGTGCCAGCAGCTTAGCAGGGCGCCAGCCCCAGCATTTT
TRBV9	-	-	TRBJ2-2	CASSVEPGVRTGELFF	TGTGCCAGCAGCGTAGAGCCCGGGGTTCGAACCGGGGAGCTGTTTTTT
TRBV28	-	few	TRBJ1-2	CASRPGTVLYGYTF	TGTGCCAGCAGACCCGGGACGGTGCTATATGGCTACACCTTC
TRBV23-1	-	-	TRBJ1-5	CASSPNRQSLKYSNQPQHF	TGCGCCAGCAGTCCGAACAGGCAGTCCCTTAAATATAGCAATCAGCCCCAGCATTTT
TRBV5-6	-	many	TRBJ2-5	CASGIVHQETQYF	TGTGCCAGCGGCATTGTCCACCAAGAGACCCAGTACTTC
TRBV28	-	-	TRBJ1-5	CASSLFRGNQPQHF	TGTGCCAGCAGTTTGTTTCGGGGCAATCAGCCCCAGCATTTT
TRBV4-1	-	-	TRBJ2-7	CASSQVYEMNSYEQYF	TGCGCCAGCAGCCAAGTATATGAGATGAACTCCTACGAGCAGTACTTC
TRBV13	-	once	TRBJ2-7	CASGVASRYEQYF	TGTGCCAGCGGGGTTGCTAGCAGGTACGAGCAGTACTTC
TRBV19	-	-	TRBJ2-1	CASSMGYEQFF	TGTGCCAGTAGTATGGGCTATGAGCAGTTCTTC
TRBV7-9	TRBD2	-	TRBJ2-1	CASSPMAGTTYNEQFF	TGTGCCAGCAGCCCGATGGCCGGGACTACATACAATGAGCAGTTCTTC
TRBV27	-	-	TRBJ2-3	CASSLARFSTDTQYF	TGTGCCAGCAGTTTAGCCAGGTTTAGCACAGATACGCAGTATTTT
TRBV5-6	-	once	TRBJ1-1	CASSLAGFTEAFF	TGTGCCAGCAGCTTGGCAGGGTTTACTGAAGCTTTCTTT
TRBV19	-	-	TRBJ2-3	CASSIRGADTQYF	TGTGCCAGTAGTATACGGGGAGCAGATACGCAGTATTTT
TRBV2	-	few	TRBJ1-6	CASSAFDNSPLHF	TGTGCCAGCAGTGCTTTCGATAATTCACCCCTCCACTTT
TRBV18	-	-	TRBJ2-7	CASSPPGSEQYF	TGTGCCAGCTCACCCCCAGGGAGCGAGCAGTACTTC